The T cell receptor (beta chain) described here comes from a study of T cell responses to AZD1222 COVID-19 vaccine. Assay used: immunoSEQ multiplex PCR; TCRdb lists only in-frame clones, some missing. The table lists some 19,000 clones, approximately 80% of them singletons. The germline CDR1 and CDR2 sequences are SEHNR and FQNEAQ (reference sequence). Germline trimming cut 0 bases from V and 0 bases from J; bases unmatched to any gene: 5. The CDR3 consists of 17 residues. Findings of the study overall: The donor group comprised mostly white British people and more females; the analysis possibly underestimated clonal diversity. Sampled repertoires all dated from after the peak T cell response. Seropositive at baseline were only a handful of AZD1222 recipients.

A word on this clone: Its specificity is unknown.

The TCR sequence derives from an adult in good health. The J gene is TRBJ2-1, the V gene TRBV7-9; TRBD2 matches 7 bases. Sequencing used peripheral blood, obtained on day 0 of AZD1222 vaccination. CDR3 amino acids: CASSLAFGGSSYNEQFF. As DNA, the CDR3 is TGTGCCAGCAGCTTAGCGTTTGGCGGGAGCTCCTACAATGAGCAGTTCTTC.